This paragraph covers one T cell receptor (beta chain) sequence. Method: immunoSEQ multiplex PCR; TCRdb's copy keeps in-frame clones and lacks some. The sample contains over 25,000 clones, under 85% of which appear only once. Treatment of the sample: preoperative locoregional IRX-2 cytokine immunotherapy. Patients received preoperative, locoregional IRX-2 cytokine immunotherapy in a phase Ib study. This sample stems from a study of preoperative IRX-2 immunotherapy in early breast cancer. The starting material was lymph node tissue, obtained from a patient treated with IRX-2 immunotherapy. This clonotype was obtained from a human donor with breast cancer.

In nucleotides, the CDR3 is TGTGCCAGCAGCCAAGAGTTGCTTTCAGAGACCCAGTACTTC. Translation gives CASSQELLSETQYF. The chain uses TRBV14 and TRBJ2-5, with unresolved D. Germline CDR1 reads SGHDN; CDR2 reads FVKESK. Trimming removed 0 bases from V and 4 bases from J, with 9 bases in between. CDR3 size: 14 residues.